The 4 T cell receptor beta chains reported below all come from one sample, sequenced in a study of T cell repertoires in cytomegalovirus infection. A single record per CDR3 protein comes from TCRdb applying MiXCR to the reads. The table lists some 390,000 distinct CDR3 sequences, 15% to 20% of them singletons. Sequenced material: PBMCs. The origin of the receptors is a human donor in good health (CMV status not recorded). Some clones in this sample may be carry-over from other donors' samples.

This chain links TRBV18 with TRBJ2-5; possibly TRBD2 for D (6 bases). In germline, CDR1 is KGHSH, CDR2 LQKENI. The CDR3 loop spans 15 amino acids. The ends were cut back, 3 bases at V and 5 bases at J, with 16 bases in the middle. The CDR3 DNA is TGTGCCAGCTCACCTCTCCCCGGGAGTAGGGAGACCCAGTACTTC. This translates into CASSPLPGSRETQYF.

This chain uses TRBV11-2 with TRBJ2-1; a weak D match, TRBD2 (6 bases). Germline V gives CDR1 SGHAT, CDR2 FQNNGV. The CDR3 covers 20 residues. V was shortened by 5 bases and J by 4 bases, with 30 bases between the two germline ends. The CDR3 reads CASSREWQWGEYTAYNEQFF. In DNA form, the CDR3 reads TGTGCCAGCAGCAGAGAATGGCAGTGGGGGGAGTATACGGCGTACAATGAGCAGTTCTTC.

This clonotype was picked up a small number of times. The gene calls are TRBV6-8 and TRBJ2-3; 9 nucleotides match TRBD2. In germline, CDR1 is MNHGY, CDR2 SAAAGT. The CDR3 consists of 15 residues. Trimming cost V 5 bases and J 5 bases; bases outside gene matches: 8. CDR3 nucleotide sequence: TGTGCCAGCAGTCGCGGGGGGGCCTTTGGAGATACGCAGTATTTT. Translating gives CASSRGGAFGDTQYF.

This clonotype was seen just once. The chain employs TRBV30 and TRBJ1-1; D perhaps matches TRBD1 (6 bases). The germline V gene has CDR1 GTSNPN and CDR2 SVGIG (reference sequence). CDR3 length equals 18 residues. V was pared by 5 bases and J by 2 bases, with 27 bases between. The DNA of the CDR3 is TGTGCCTGGGGACGCTCCGGGACACCCCTGGTCTTTAACACTGAAGCTTTCTTT. This encodes CAWGRSGTPLVFNTEAFF.